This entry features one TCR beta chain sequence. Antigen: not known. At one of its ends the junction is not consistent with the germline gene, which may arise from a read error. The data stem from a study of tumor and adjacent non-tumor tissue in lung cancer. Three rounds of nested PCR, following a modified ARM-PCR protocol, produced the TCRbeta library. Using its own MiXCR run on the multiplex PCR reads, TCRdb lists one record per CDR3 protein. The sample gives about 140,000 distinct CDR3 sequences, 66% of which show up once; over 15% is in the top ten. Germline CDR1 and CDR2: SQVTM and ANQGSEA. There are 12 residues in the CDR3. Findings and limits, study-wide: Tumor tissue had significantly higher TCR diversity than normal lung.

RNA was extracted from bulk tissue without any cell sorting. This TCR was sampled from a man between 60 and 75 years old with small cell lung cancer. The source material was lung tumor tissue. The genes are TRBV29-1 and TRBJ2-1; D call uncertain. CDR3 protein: CGVDGLRSEQSF. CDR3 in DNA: TGCGGCGTTGATGGGCTACGGAGTGAGCAGTCCTTC.